This TCR beta chain emerged from a study of blood T cells in healthy people across ages. Total RNA extracted from each sample amounted to at least 6 micrograms. Findings and caveats of the study: Per-million-T-cell TCR beta diversity fell roughly linearly with age. Long-lived donors exceeded aged donors in naive CD4+ cells and diversity. Unsorted PBMCs ruled out conclusive naive versus antigen-experienced comparison.

This clonotype was counted a few times. The antigen is not known. The V and J ends lost 6 bases and 2 bases respectively, with 14 bases between them. The length of the CDR3 is 14 residues. Per the germline V gene, CDR1 is SNHLY and CDR2 is FYNNEI. Primed by a sample-barcoded 5' primer and a J-beta primer mix, a second PCR proceeded for roughly 7 to 11 cycles. Using its own MiXCR run on the 5' RACE reads, TCRdb lists one record per CDR3 protein. The top ten clones hold roughly 10% of a sample with about 1.6 million distinct CDR3 sequences, approximately 32% of them seen once. This TCR was recovered from a woman in her thirties in good health. The sequenced sample was blood. The gene calls are TRBV2 and TRBJ2-7; D may be TRBD1 (5 bases). CDR3 sequence: CASRGGHGPYEQYF. Here the CDR3 DNA reads TGTGCCAGCAGGGGTGGACACGGACCCTACGAGCAGTACTTC.